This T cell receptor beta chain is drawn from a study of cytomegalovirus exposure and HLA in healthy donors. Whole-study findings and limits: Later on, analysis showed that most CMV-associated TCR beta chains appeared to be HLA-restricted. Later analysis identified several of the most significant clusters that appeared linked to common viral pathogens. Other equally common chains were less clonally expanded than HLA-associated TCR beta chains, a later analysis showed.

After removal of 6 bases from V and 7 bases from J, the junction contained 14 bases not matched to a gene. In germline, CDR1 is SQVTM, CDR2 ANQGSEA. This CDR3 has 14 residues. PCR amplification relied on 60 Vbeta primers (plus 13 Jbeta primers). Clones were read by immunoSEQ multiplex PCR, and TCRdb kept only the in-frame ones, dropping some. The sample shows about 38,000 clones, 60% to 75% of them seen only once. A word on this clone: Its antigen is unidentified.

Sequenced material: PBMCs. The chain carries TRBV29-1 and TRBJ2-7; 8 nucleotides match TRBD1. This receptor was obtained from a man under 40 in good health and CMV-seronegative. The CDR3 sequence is CSVQRTGSALEQYF. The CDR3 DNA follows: TGCAGCGTCCAAAGGACAGGGTCGGCCTTAGAGCAGTACTTC.